What follows are 13 T cell receptor beta chains derived from one specimen sequenced in a study of siplizumab effects on memory and regulatory T cells. Assay: immunoSEQ multiplex PCR; the TCRdb copy retains only in-frame clones and omits some. The sample records approximately 75,000 clones, 93% being singletons. Sequenced input: CD8+ T cells sorted from blood. Every receptor here comes from a human donor in good health.

This rearrangement joins TRBV19 to TRBJ1-1, with D maybe TRBD1 (6 bases). CDR1 LNHDA and CDR2 SQIVND come from the germline V gene (reference sequence). Trimming shortened V by 7 bases and J by 1 base, and 10 bases separated the two germline ends. This CDR3 region has 13 residues. In DNA form, the CDR3 reads TGTGCCAGTACCACGACAGGGAACACTGAAGCTTTCTTT. It translates to CASTTTGNTEAFF.

The chain links TRBV2 to TRBJ1-2, with TRBD1 matching over 7 bases. V lost 2 bases, J lost 1 base, and 4 bases stayed unmatched. The CDR3 is made up of 15 amino acids. Germline V lookup: CDR1 SNHLY, CDR2 FYNNEI. The chain's CDR3 is CASSELPGGNYGYTF. The CDR3, as DNA: TGTGCCAGCAGTGAACTTCCAGGGGGTAACTATGGCTACACCTTC.

CDR3 sequence (DNA): TGTGCCAGTAGTATTGCAGTTACCTACGAGCAGTACTTC. It translates to CASSIAVTYEQYF. The rearrangement links TRBV19 to TRBJ2-7; D is unclear. V lost 3 bases to trimming and J lost 2 bases, with 8 bases between them. Germline lookup yields CDR1 LNHDA and CDR2 SQIVND (reference sequence). The CDR3 has 13 residues.

The genes are TRBV4-3 and TRBJ2-2, with TRBD2 as a possible D gene (6 bases). The V end lost 0 bases, the J end lost 5 bases, and 13 bases lay between the germline ends. This CDR3 has 16 residues. Germline V gene lookup returns CDR1 LGHNA and CDR2 YSLEER. Here the CDR3 reads CASSQDGGSHTGELFF. CDR3 nucleotides: TGCGCCAGCAGCCAAGATGGAGGGTCTCATACCGGGGAGCTGTTTTTT.

The V call is TRBV7-9, the J call TRBJ1-2; tentative D call: TRBD1 (6 bases). The CDR3 consists of 14 residues. V was pared by 3 bases and J by 8 bases, with 16 bases between. CDR1 and CDR2 from the germline V gene are SEHNR and FQNEAQ (reference sequence). This CDR3 reads CASSFVGGGRGYTF. The CDR3 coding sequence is TGTGCCAGCAGCTTTGTTGGGGGCGGGAGAGGCTACACCTTC.

The chain couples TRBV7-9 to TRBJ2-1, with 8 bases identical to TRBD1. Per germline, CDR1 SEHNR and CDR2 FQNEAQ (reference sequence). This CDR3 is 15 amino acids long. Trimming removed 11 bases from V and 2 bases from J; junction bases left unmatched: 11. DNA of the CDR3: TGTGCCTCGCTCGCAGGGGGCTTCCCCTACAATGAGCAGTTCTTC. Protein sequence: CASLAGGFPYNEQFF.

The chain employs TRBV5-4 and TRBJ1-2; TRBD1 matches at 7 bases. CDR1 is SGHNT and CDR2 is YYREEE in the germline V gene (reference sequence). V shed 0 bases and J 5 bases; nucleotides not matched to a gene: 4. CDR3 length equals 14 residues. In nucleotides, the CDR3 is TGTGCCAGCAGCTTGGGTCCGACAGGGTATGGCTACACCTTC. Translating gives CASSLGPTGYGYTF.

The chain couples TRBV11-2 to TRBJ1-1, with D hard to call. The CDR3 covers 12 residues. The germline V and J ends were trimmed by 2 bases and 4 bases, with 5 bases remaining between them. Germline V gene sequence: CDR1 SGHAT, CDR2 FQNNGV. CDR3 DNA sequence: TGTGCCAGCAGCTTAATCGGCACTGAAGCTTTCTTT. This gives the protein CASSLIGTEAFF.

V and J are TRBV7-9 and TRBJ1-1; D possibly corresponds to TRBD1 (5 bases). This CDR3 is built from 15 residues. With 5 bases removed from V and 1 base from J, the gap between germline ends came to 14 bases. Looked up from germline, CDR1 is SEHNR and CDR2 is FQNEAQ (reference sequence). CDR3 residues: CASSDDRGWNTEAFF. The CDR3 DNA reads as TGTGCCAGCAGCGACGACAGAGGATGGAACACTGAAGCTTTCTTT.

The V gene is TRBV4-2, the J gene TRBJ1-1; 8 bases agree with TRBD1. With V trimmed by 4 bases and J by 3 bases, 7 bases remained unmatched. The CDR3 loop spans 15 amino acids. Per the germline V gene, CDR1 is LGHNA and CDR2 is YNFKEQ. CDR3 DNA: TGTGCCAGCAGCCCCCGGACAGGGCGGGACACTGAAGCTTTCTTT. Protein sequence: CASSPRTGRDTEAFF.

The chain joins TRBV7-9 to TRBJ2-7; 8 nucleotides line up with TRBD1. Germline loops: CDR1 SEHNR, CDR2 FQNEAQ (reference sequence). With 7 bases clipped from V and 5 bases from J, the junction kept 4 bases outside the gene matches. The CDR3 extends over 12 amino acids. This chain's CDR3 is CASTQGGNEQYF. The CDR3 DNA follows: TGTGCCAGCACACAGGGGGGCAACGAGCAGTACTTC.

V gene TRBV30 combines with J gene TRBJ1-4; tentatively, D is TRBD1 (6 bases). The germline V gene has CDR1 GTSNPN and CDR2 SVGIG (reference sequence). V was shortened by 8 bases and J by 7 bases, with 14 bases between the two germline ends. The CDR3 runs to 12 residues. CDR3 sequence (DNA): TGTGCCCTTACAGGGTCTGGTGAAAAACTGTTTTTT. Translating gives CALTGSGEKLFF. Based on the CDR3 plus reference TRBV30 and TRBJ1-4, the full variable domain is SQTIHQWPATLVQPVGSPLSLECTVEGTSNPNLYWYRQAAGRGLQLLFYSVGIGQISSEVPQNLSASRPQDRQFILSSKKLLLSDSGFYLCALTGSGEKLFFGSGTQLSVL.

V and J are TRBV6-5 and TRBJ2-5; 9 nucleotides align to TRBD2. Germline CDR1 reads MNHEY; CDR2 reads SVGAGI. CDR3 size: 15 residues. The junction had 7 bases not matched to a gene; V was cut back by 5 bases and J by 3 bases. The CDR3 DNA follows: TGTGCCAGCAGTCCAAGGACTAGCGCTGAAGAGACCCAGTACTTC. Amino acid sequence: CASSPRTSAEETQYF.